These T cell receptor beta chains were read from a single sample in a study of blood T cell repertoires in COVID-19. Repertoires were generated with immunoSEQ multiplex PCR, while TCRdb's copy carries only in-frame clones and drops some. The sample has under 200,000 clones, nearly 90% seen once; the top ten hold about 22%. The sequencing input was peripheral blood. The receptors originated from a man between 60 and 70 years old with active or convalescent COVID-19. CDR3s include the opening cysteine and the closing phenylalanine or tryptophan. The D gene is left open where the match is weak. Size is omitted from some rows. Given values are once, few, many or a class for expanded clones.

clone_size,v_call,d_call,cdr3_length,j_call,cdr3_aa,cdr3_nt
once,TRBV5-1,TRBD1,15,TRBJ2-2,CASSLMTGRSGELFF,TGCGCCAGCAGCTTAATGACAGGGCGATCCGGGGAGCTGTTTTTT
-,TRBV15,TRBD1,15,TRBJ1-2,CATSREARGTLGYTF,TGTGCCACCAGCAGAGAGGCCAGGGGGACACTTGGCTACACCTTC
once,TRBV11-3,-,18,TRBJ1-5,CASSLGTALPNSNQPQHF,TGTGCCAGCAGCTTAGGGACAGCACTTCCCAATAGCAATCAGCCCCAGCATTTT
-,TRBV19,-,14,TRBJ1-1,CASSIKQGSTEAFF,TGTGCCAGTAGTATTAAACAGGGATCCACTGAAGCTTTCTTT
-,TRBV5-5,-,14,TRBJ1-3,CASSSTGSGNTIYF,TGTGCCAGCAGCTCGACAGGCTCTGGAAACACCATATATTTT
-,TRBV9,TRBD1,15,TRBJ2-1,CASSVQGALNNEQFF,TGTGCCAGCAGCGTACAGGGGGCTCTGAACAATGAGCAGTTCTTC
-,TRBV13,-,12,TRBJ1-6,CASSHRAGPLHF,TGTGCCAGCAGCCACAGGGCCGGGCCCCTCCACTTT
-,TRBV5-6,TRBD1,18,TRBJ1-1,CASSLRTSGTGKGTEAFF,TGTGCCAGCAGCTTGCGGACCTCCGGGACAGGGAAGGGAACTGAAGCTTTCTTT
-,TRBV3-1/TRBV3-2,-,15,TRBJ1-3,CASSRGLLAGNTIYF,TGTGCCAGCAGCCGGGGACTTTTGGCTGGAAACACCATATATTTT
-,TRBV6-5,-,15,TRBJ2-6,CASRTTGSGANVLTF,TGTGCCAGCAGAACCACAGGGTCTGGGGCCAACGTCCTGACTTTC
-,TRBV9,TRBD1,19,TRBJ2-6,CASSVGNRGFATGANVLTF,TGTGCCAGCAGCGTAGGGAACAGGGGGTTTGCTACTGGGGCCAACGTCCTGACTTTC
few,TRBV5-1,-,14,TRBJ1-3,CASSLAGIGNTIYF,TGCGCCAGCAGCTTGGCAGGGATTGGAAACACCATATATTTT
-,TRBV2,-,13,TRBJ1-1,CASSPYPNTEAFF,TGTGCCAGCAGTCCTTATCCGAACACTGAAGCTTTCTTT
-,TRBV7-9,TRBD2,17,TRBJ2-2,CASSLGSGGSNTGELFF,TGTGCCAGCAGCTTAGGCAGCGGGGGCTCGAACACCGGGGAGCTGTTTTTT
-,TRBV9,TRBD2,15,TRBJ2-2,CASSVSGGNTGELFF,TGTGCCAGCAGCGTTAGCGGGGGGAACACCGGGGAGCTGTTTTTT
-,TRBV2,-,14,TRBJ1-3,CASRIQGTGNTIYF,TGTGCCAGCAGGATACAGGGTACTGGAAACACCATATATTTT
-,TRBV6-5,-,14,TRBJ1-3,CASSYGGGGNTIYF,TGTGCCAGCAGTTACGGGGGCGGTGGAAACACCATATATTTT
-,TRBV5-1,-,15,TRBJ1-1,CASSLRGMGNTEAFF,TGCGCCAGCAGCTTGCGGGGTATGGGGAACACTGAAGCTTTCTTT
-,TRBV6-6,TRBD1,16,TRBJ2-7,CASSRPRDRDFYEQYF,TGTGCCAGCAGTAGACCTCGGGACAGGGACTTCTACGAGCAGTACTTC
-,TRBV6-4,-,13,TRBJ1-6,CASSDEEGAPLHF,TGTGCCAGCAGTGACGAAGAAGGGGCTCCCCTCCACTTT
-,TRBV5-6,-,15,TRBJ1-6,CASSLGGRYNSPLHF,TGTGCCAGCAGCTTGGGAGGGAGATATAATTCACCCCTCCACTTT
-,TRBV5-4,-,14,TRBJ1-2,CASAGGDGEGGYTF,TGTGCCAGCGCGGGGGGAGACGGGGAAGGGGGCTACACCTTC
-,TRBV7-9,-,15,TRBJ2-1,CASSRTGLAADEQFF,TGTGCCAGCAGCCGTACAGGGCTAGCGGCGGATGAGCAGTTCTTC
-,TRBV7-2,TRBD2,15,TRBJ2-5,CASRTSGGDGETQYF,TGTGCCAGTCGAACTAGCGGGGGGGATGGAGAGACCCAGTACTTC
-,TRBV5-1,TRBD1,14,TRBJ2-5,CASSASTGAETQYF,TGCGCCAGCAGCGCCTCGACAGGGGCAGAGACCCAGTACTTC
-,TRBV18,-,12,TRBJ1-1,CASSPDTGEAFF,TGTGCCAGCTCACCAGATACAGGAGAAGCTTTCTTT
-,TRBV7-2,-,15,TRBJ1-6,CASSPPGGWDSPLHF,TGTGCCAGCAGCCCGCCCGGGGGTTGGGATTCACCCCTCCACTTT
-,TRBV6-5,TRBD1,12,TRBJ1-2,CASRDRARGYTF,TGTGCCAGCAGGGACAGGGCCAGGGGCTACACCTTC
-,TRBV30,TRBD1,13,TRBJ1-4,CAWGQGSNEKLFF,TGTGCCTGGGGACAGGGCAGTAATGAAAAACTGTTTTTT
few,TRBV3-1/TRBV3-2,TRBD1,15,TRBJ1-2,CASSQLGQGTYGYTF,TGTGCCAGCAGCCAATTGGGACAGGGGACCTATGGCTACACCTTC
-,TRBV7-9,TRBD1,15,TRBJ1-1,CASSSGDRKNTEAFF,TGTGCCAGCAGCTCCGGGGACAGGAAAAACACTGAAGCTTTCTTT
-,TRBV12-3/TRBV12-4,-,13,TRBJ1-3,CASSFGRVGTIYF,TGTGCCAGCAGTTTCGGGAGAGTTGGCACCATATATTTT
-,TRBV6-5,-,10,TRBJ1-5,CARDGQPQHF,TGTGCCCGGGATGGTCAGCCCCAGCATTTT
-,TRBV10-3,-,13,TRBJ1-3,CAITPGQGNTIYF,TGTGCCATCACCCCGGGACAAGGAAACACCATATATTTT
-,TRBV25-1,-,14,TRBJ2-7,CASSESDKSYEQYF,TGTGCCAGCAGTGAATCGGACAAGTCCTACGAGCAGTACTTC
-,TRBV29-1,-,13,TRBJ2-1,CSGGHLSLNEQFF,TGCAGCGGGGGACATCTCTCCTTAAATGAGCAGTTCTTC
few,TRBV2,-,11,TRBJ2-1,CASRGGNEQFF,TGTGCCAGCAGGGGGGGCAATGAGCAGTTCTTC
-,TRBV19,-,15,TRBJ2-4,CASRNPGLAKNIQYF,TGTGCCAGTAGGAACCCCGGTCTAGCCAAAAACATTCAGTACTTC
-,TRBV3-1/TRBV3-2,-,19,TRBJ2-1,CASSPLRRRGAPSYNEQFF,TGTGCCAGCAGCCCCCTCCGGCGAAGGGGCGCACCCTCCTACAATGAGCAGTTCTTC
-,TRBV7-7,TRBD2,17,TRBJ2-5,CASSPFRGGRGQETQYF,TGTGCCAGCAGCCCTTTTCGGGGGGGGCGCGGCCAAGAGACCCAGTACTTC
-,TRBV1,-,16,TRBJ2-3,CTSSQDQDSPGDTQYF,TGCACCAGCAGCCAAGATCAGGACTCGCCCGGAGATACGCAGTATTTT
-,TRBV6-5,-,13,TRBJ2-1,CASTKWREGEQFF,TGTGCCAGCACCAAGTGGAGGGAAGGTGAGCAGTTCTTC
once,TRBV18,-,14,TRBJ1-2,CASSPRTTNYGYTF,TGTGCCAGCTCACCCCGGACAACTAACTATGGCTACACCTTC
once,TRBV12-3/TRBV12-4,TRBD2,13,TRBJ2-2,CAGYSGGPGELFF,TGTGCCGGCTATAGCGGGGGTCCCGGGGAGCTGTTTTTT
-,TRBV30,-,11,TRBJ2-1,CAWSVRNEQFF,TGTGCCTGGAGTGTACGGAATGAGCAGTTCTTC
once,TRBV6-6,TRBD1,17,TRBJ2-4,CASSPGQGAWAKNIQYF,TGTGCCAGCAGTCCTGGACAGGGGGCTTGGGCCAAAAACATTCAGTACTTC
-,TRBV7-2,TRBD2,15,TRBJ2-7,CASSSNPSGAYEQYF,TGTGCCAGCAGCTCAAATCCTAGCGGGGCCTACGAGCAGTACTTC
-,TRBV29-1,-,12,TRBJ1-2,CSVGGEAQGYTF,TGCAGCGTTGGAGGGGAGGCCCAGGGCTACACCTTC
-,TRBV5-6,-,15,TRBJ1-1,CASSFLNRENTEAFF,TGTGCCAGCAGCTTTCTGAACAGGGAGAACACTGAAGCTTTCTTT